These T cell receptor beta chains were read from a single sample in a study. A single record per CDR3 protein comes from TCRdb applying MiXCR to the RT-PCR reads. The table records about 680,000 distinct CDR3 sequences, approximately 15% of them present only once. The material sequenced was memory CD4+ T cells from blood. These TCRs come from a female donor in good health, serving as a healthy control. The CDR3 runs from the conserved cysteine through the conserved F or W. Each record gives: J gene, clone size, D gene, V gene, CDR3 DNA, CDR3 protein. D genes are given only for firm matches. Some rows have no size entry. The others give once, few or many, or a class for an expanded clone.

TRBJ2-7	many	-	TRBV5-1	TGCGCCAGCAGCTTGGATGGTTCTTCCTACGAGCAGTACTTC	CASSLDGSSYEQYF
TRBJ1-3	-	-	TRBV20-1	TGCAGTGCTACGCGGCCCGGGCTCGGAAACACCATATATTTT	CSATRPGLGNTIYF
TRBJ1-2	many	-	TRBV12-3/TRBV12-4	TGTGCCAGCAGGCTCGCGGGACACGGCTATGGCTACACCTTC	CASRLAGHGYGYTF
TRBJ2-3	many	-	TRBV12-3/TRBV12-4	TGTGCCAGCAGCCAACAGGGAGGGCGGGAGCATACAGATACGCAGTATTTT	CASSQQGGREHTDTQYF
TRBJ2-7	once	TRBD1	TRBV10-3	TGTGCCATCAGTGATGTGGGACAGGAGGACTTC	CAISDVGQEDF
TRBJ1-2	-	TRBD1	TRBV19	TGTGCCAGTAATGACAGGGAGGGCGGCTACACCTTC	CASNDREGGYTF
TRBJ2-1	few	-	TRBV20-1	TGCAGTGCTAGTGGGTCAGTCCCTCGAGGGGCCTGGAATGAGCAGTTCTTC	CSASGSVPRGAWNEQFF
TRBJ2-5	-	-	TRBV5-4	TGTGCCAGCAGCTGGAGGGGCGGGGAAGAGACCCAGTACTTC	CASSWRGGEETQYF
TRBJ2-7	few	-	TRBV20-1	TGCAGTGCTAGAGGCCTGGGGGGAACTGCGGGAGAGCAGTACTTC	CSARGLGGTAGEQYF
TRBJ1-6	few	TRBD1	TRBV5-1	TGCGCCAGCAGCTTTGGACAGGGGCGGGATTCACCCCTCCACTTT	CASSFGQGRDSPLHF
TRBJ1-5	many	-	TRBV7-6	TGTGCCAGCAGCTTAGCGGATGGCCAGCCCCAGCATTTT	CASSLADGQPQHF
TRBJ2-2	many	-	TRBV6-5	TGTGCCAGCTCCCCCAAGGGGAACACCGGGGAGCTGTTTTTT	CASSPKGNTGELFF
TRBJ2-7	many	TRBD1	TRBV28	TGTGCCAGCAGTCTCATGGGGGGGACAGGGGCCTACGAGCAGTACTTC	CASSLMGGTGAYEQYF
TRBJ1-1	many	TRBD1	TRBV5-1	TGCGCCAGCAGCTCCGGACAGGGGAGCACTGAAGCTTTCTTT	CASSSGQGSTEAFF
TRBJ1-2	many	-	TRBV7-9	TGTGCCAGCAGCTCTGGAGGGAGGTTGAGCTATGGCTACACCTTC	CASSSGGRLSYGYTF
TRBJ2-7	many	-	TRBV4-3	TGCGCCAGCAGCCAGGGGACGACCCCCGAGGGGGAGCAGTACTTC	CASSQGTTPEGEQYF
TRBJ2-3	few	-	TRBV20-1	TGCAGTGCTAGAGTCCCCAGGGTTAGCACAGATACGCAGTATTTT	CSARVPRVSTDTQYF
TRBJ2-1	-	-	TRBV11-2	TGTGCCAGCAGAAGTGTTCTATCCTCCTACAATGAGCAGTTCTTC	CASRSVLSSYNEQFF
TRBJ1-2	few	-	TRBV7-2	TGTGCCAGTTCAGTCGACCACACGGGCTATGGCTACACCTTC	CASSVDHTGYGYTF
TRBJ1-5	-	-	TRBV6-5	TGTGCCAGCGGGCTATGGGGTGATAGCAATCAGCCCCAGCATTTT	CASGLWGDSNQPQHF
TRBJ2-7	many	-	TRBV4-2	TGTGCCAGCAGCCAAGATTCTGGGCAGCCTCTTGGGGCCTACGAGCAGTACTTC	CASSQDSGQPLGAYEQYF
TRBJ1-2	-	-	TRBV12-3/TRBV12-4	TGTGCCAGCAGACCAGGAGGGGCAGGGTCCAACTATGGCTACACCTTC	CASRPGGAGSNYGYTF
TRBJ1-2	many	-	TRBV20-1	TGCAGTGCTAGAGATCCGTTCTTCGGCCAGAAATCGGGCTACACCTTC	CSARDPFFGQKSGYTF
TRBJ2-3	-	TRBD2	TRBV9	TGTGCCAGCAGCGTAGGCCGCGGGGGGGCCACAGATACGCAGTATTTT	CASSVGRGGATDTQYF
TRBJ1-5	-	-	TRBV20-1	TGCAGTGCTAGAGAGGGGGGGGTAGGAAATCAGCCCCAGCATTTT	CSAREGGVGNQPQHF
TRBJ2-5	many	TRBD2	TRBV29-1	TGCAGCGTTGACAGTCTAGCGGAAGAGACCCAGTACTTC	CSVDSLAEETQYF
TRBJ2-2	few	-	TRBV12-5	TGTGCTAGTGGTTTGGTACCCGCCACCGGGGAGCTGTTTTTT	CASGLVPATGELFF
TRBJ2-5	-	-	TRBV13	TGTGCCAGCAGAACGGCGCAGGGGGAGACCCAGTACTTC	CASRTAQGETQYF
TRBJ2-1	few	-	TRBV11-2	TGTGCCAGCAGCTTAGAGGTGACACCCCCTGGGGATGAGCAGTTCTTC	CASSLEVTPPGDEQFF